Detailed here is one T cell receptor beta chain. The antigen it recognizes is unknown. Base quality data are lacking; no much larger clone is found one base away. The data were taken from a study of T cell changes during pregnancy in multiple sclerosis (dated by TCRdb to the late 2010s). Background on the whole study: Changes in the T cell repertoire over the course of pregnancy were examined in this study in women with multiple sclerosis.

The CDR3 starts with the cysteine, ends with the phenylalanine, and has 16 residues. Left in the record is the CDR3 DNA by itself, 48 bases read in frame from the first base. Germline trimming amounts to 5 bases on V and 3 bases on J, with 5 as the count of junction bases outside the gene matches. Taken from the germline V gene (reference sequence), the CDR1 and CDR2 loops are SEHNR and FQNEAQ. Libraries were prepared through the immunoSEQ multiplex PCR assay. Held by TCRdb, this immuneACCESS table contains in-frame sequences only and omits some clones. Under half of the omission traces to an unresolved V gene where checked; the cause of the rest is unknown. The sample table records 64,000 or so clones; 92% of these occur just once. Approximately 2.2% of the sample is taken by the ten largest.

The sequence came from a female donor with multiple sclerosis, enrolled in a pregnancy study. This specimen was peripheral blood, taken in the first trimester of pregnancy. This chain is built from TRBV7-9 and TRBJ2-6; 9 bases in the junction line up with TRBD1. The CDR3 amino acid sequence is: CASSARTGVGANVLTF. The sequenced DNA: TGTGCCAGCAGCGCCCGGACAGGGGTTGGGGCCAACGTCCTGACTTTC.